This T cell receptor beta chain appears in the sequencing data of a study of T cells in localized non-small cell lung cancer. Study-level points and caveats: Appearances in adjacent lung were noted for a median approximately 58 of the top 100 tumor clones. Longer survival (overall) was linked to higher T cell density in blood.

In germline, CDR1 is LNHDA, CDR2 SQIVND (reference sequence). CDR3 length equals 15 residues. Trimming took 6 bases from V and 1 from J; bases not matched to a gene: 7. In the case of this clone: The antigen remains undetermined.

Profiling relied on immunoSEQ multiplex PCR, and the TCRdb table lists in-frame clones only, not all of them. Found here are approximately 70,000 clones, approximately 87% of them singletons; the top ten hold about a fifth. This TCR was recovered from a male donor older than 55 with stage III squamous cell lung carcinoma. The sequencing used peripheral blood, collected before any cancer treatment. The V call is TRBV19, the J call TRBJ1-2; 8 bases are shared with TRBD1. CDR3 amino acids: CASRPDRGNNYGYTF. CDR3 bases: TGTGCCAGTAGACCCGACAGGGGTAATAACTATGGCTACACCTTC.